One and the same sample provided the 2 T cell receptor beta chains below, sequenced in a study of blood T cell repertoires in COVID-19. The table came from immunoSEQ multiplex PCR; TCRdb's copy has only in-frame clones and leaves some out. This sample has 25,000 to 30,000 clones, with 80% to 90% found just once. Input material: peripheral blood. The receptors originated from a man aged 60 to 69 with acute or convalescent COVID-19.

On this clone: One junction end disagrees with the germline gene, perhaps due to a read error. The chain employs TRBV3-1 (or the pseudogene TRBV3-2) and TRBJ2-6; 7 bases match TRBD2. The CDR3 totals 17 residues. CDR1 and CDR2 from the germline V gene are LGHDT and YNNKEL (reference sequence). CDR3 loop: CACSPGLGGGGANVLTF. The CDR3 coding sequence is TGTGCCTGCAGCCCGGGACTGGGGGGGGGAGGGGCCAACGTCCTGACTTTC.

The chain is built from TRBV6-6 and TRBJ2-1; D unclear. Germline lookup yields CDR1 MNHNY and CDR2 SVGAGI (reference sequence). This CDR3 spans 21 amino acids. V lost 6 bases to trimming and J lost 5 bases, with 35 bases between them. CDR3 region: CASSRDLLSYNEQFVHNEQFF. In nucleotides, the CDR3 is TGTGCCAGCAGCCGAGACTTACTCTCCTACAATGAGCAGTTTGTCCACAATGAGCAGTTCTTC.